The entry below gives a single T cell receptor beta chain sequence along with its context. Its matching antigen is unknown. The CDR3 end falls 3 residues outside the read, so it is completed with the germline J gene. Germline-derived CDR1 and CDR2 are DFQATT and SNEGSKA (reference sequence). The CDR3 is made up of 17 amino acids. With V trimmed by 0 bases and J by 3 bases, 8 bases remained unmatched. The source of the sample is a study of T cells in women clearing cervical HPV infection. TCR beta CDR3 amplified by multiplex PCR from approximately 1,300 ng genomic DNA. Sequenced by immunoSEQ multiplex PCR; TCRdb stores in-frame clones only, minus some. Its listing shows 25,000 to 35,000 clones. Cervical HPV DNA detected by MY09/MY11 PCR, typed by dot-blot. Whole-study results and caveats: CIN3+ cases had significantly higher TCR repertoire richness than controls, but evenness did not differ.

Specimen: blood buffy coat. The sequence was collected from a woman aged 18 to 75 with a cervical HPV16 infection that either progressed to CIN3+ or cleared (not recorded which). The genes are TRBV20-1 and TRBJ2-2; 9 bases fit TRBD2. The CDR3 protein is CSARDLWRGGDTGELFF. CDR3 bases read: TGCAGTGCTAGAGATCTTTGGCGGGGGGGTGACACCGGGGAG.